Below are 21 T cell receptor beta chains sequenced from a single sample in a study of blood T cell repertoires in COVID-19. Profiling relied on immunoSEQ multiplex PCR, and the TCRdb table lists in-frame clones only, not all of them. The sample has under 250,000 clones, around 84% seen once. Sequencing was carried out using peripheral blood. The receptors shown here come from a human donor in a cohort sampled during active COVID-19.

V and J are TRBV29-1 and TRBJ2-7; 8 bases fit TRBD2. The germline V gene encodes CDR1 SQVTM and CDR2 ANQGSEA. CDR3 length: 13 amino acids. V dropped 4 bases and J dropped 4; count of bases not matched to a gene: 6. CDR3 amino acids: CSVVREGEYEQYF. The CDR3 DNA sequence: TGCAGCGTTGTCCGGGAGGGCGAATACGAGCAGTACTTC.

The chain has TRBV19 and TRBJ1-5; 8 nucleotides align to TRBD1. V dropped 2 bases and J dropped 6; count of bases not matched to a gene: 9. This CDR3 is 16 amino acids long. Germline CDR1 LNHDA, CDR2 SQIVND (reference sequence). The CDR3 region is CASSINNRGLRQPQHF. The CDR3 region has the DNA TGTGCCAGTAGTATAAATAACAGGGGGTTACGTCAGCCCCAGCATTTT.

V gene TRBV19 combines with J gene TRBJ1-4, with D unclear. The V and J ends lost 8 bases and 8 bases respectively, with 21 bases between them. Germline CDR1 reads LNHDA; CDR2 reads SQIVND (reference sequence). CDR3 length: 15 residues. For the CDR3, the DNA is TGTGCCAGTCGACCAGGCGATTTAAGTTGGGAAAAACTGTTTTTT. Translating gives CASRPGDLSWEKLFF.

This clone has a single count. The rearrangement uses TRBV6-6 and TRBJ2-7, with 7 bases fitting TRBD1. CDR1 is MNHNY, CDR2 SVGAGI, per germline (reference sequence). V was pared by 11 bases and J by 1 base, with 8 bases of the junction left unmatched. There are 13 residues in the CDR3. DNA of the CDR3: TGTGCCTCCCTAAGGGGACAGTCCTACGAGCAGTACTTC. This encodes CASLRGQSYEQYF.

This rearrangement joins TRBV3-1 (or the pseudogene TRBV3-2) to TRBJ2-2, with 9 bases aligning to TRBD1. The junction had 5 bases not matched to a gene; V was cut back by 4 bases and J by 5 bases. Germline loops: CDR1 LGHDT, CDR2 YNNKEL (reference sequence). The CDR3 runs 15 residues. The CDR3 is CASSRRDRDTGELFF. For the CDR3, the DNA is TGTGCCAGCAGCCGCCGGGACAGGGATACCGGGGAGCTGTTTTTT.

The chain carries TRBV29-1 and TRBJ1-5; 7 bases agree with TRBD1. V was clipped by 7 bases and J by 3 bases; unmatched bases: 6. The CDR3 loop spans 13 amino acids. CDR1 SQVTM and CDR2 ANQGSEA come from the germline V gene. The CDR3 reads CSAKTGNNQPQHF. In nucleotides, the CDR3 is TGCAGCGCCAAGACAGGGAACAATCAGCCCCAGCATTTT. The entire variable domain, with the rest obtained from reference TRBV29-1 and TRBJ1-5, is as follows: SAVISQKPSRDICQRGTSLTIQCQVDSQVTMMFWYRQQPGQSLTLIATANQGSEATYESGFVIDKFPISRPNLTFSTLTVSNMSPEDSSIYLCSAKTGNNQPQHFGDGTRLSIL.

The gene calls are TRBV2 and TRBJ1-6; D unclear. Germline loops: CDR1 SNHLY, CDR2 FYNNEI. V shed 8 bases and J shed 5 bases, with 10 bases lying between them. The CDR3 is 13 residues long. The DNA for the CDR3 is TGTGCCAGCGCTGTTGGAGATAATTCACCCCTCCACTTT. Translating it yields CASAVGDNSPLHF. Using reference TRBV2 and TRBJ1-6 for the parts outside the CDR3, the full variable domain is EPEVTQTPSHQVTQMGQEVILRCVPISNHLYFYWYRQILGQKVEFLVSFYNNEISEKSEIFDDQFSVERPDGSNFTLKIRSTKLEDSAMYFCASAVGDNSPLHFGNGTRLTVT.

The genes are TRBV4-1 and TRBJ2-2; 11 bases match TRBD2. From germline, CDR1 is MGHRA and CDR2 YSYEKL. The junction had 11 bases not matched to a gene; V was cut back by 2 bases and J by 6 bases. The CDR3 runs 18 residues. For the CDR3, the DNA is TGCGCCAGCAGCCAATTACTAGCGGGAGTGCCGGGGCCCGGGGAGCTGTTTTTT. This codes for CASSQLLAGVPGPGELFF.

V and J are TRBV10-3 and TRBJ2-7, with 10 bases that match TRBD1. Unmatched junction bases numbered 6, after V lost 6 bases and J lost 4 bases. CDR3 length: 14 residues. CDR1 is ENHRY, CDR2 SYGVKD, per germline. The CDR3 bases are TGTGCCATCAGACGACCGGGACAGGGGTACGAGCAGTACTTC. Translating gives CAIRRPGQGYEQYF.

In its sample, this clone was seen once. V and J are TRBV28 and TRBJ1-2, with 8 bases lining up with TRBD1. CDR3 size: 15 residues. Germline loops: CDR1 MDHEN, CDR2 SYDVKM. V shed 5 bases, J shed 2 bases, and the junction held 7 bases outside the gene matches. The CDR3 protein is CASSPTGTGNYGYTF. For the CDR3, the DNA is TGTGCCAGCAGTCCTACCGGGACAGGAAACTATGGCTACACCTTC.

This clone appeared many times. The gene calls are TRBV5-6 and TRBJ2-6; D is possibly TRBD1 (5 bases). The CDR3 has 15 amino acids. Germline CDR1 SGHDT, CDR2 YYEEEE. V was pared by 0 bases and J by 2 bases, with 6 bases between. CDR3 residues: CASSLAGTGANVLTF. The CDR3 DNA sequence: TGTGCCAGCAGCTTGGCAGGGACTGGGGCCAACGTCCTGACTTTC.

This chain uses TRBV21-1 with TRBJ2-3; the table's D call, TRBD2, was not checked against the DNA. TRBV21-1 counts as a pseudogene. CDR3 size: 16 residues. CDR3 region: CASSKRKGGGTDTQYF. As DNA, the CDR3 is TGTGCCAGCAGCAAAAGGAAGGGAGGGGGGACAGATACGCAGTATTTT.

The chain combines TRBV3-1 (or the pseudogene TRBV3-2) with TRBJ2-5; D might be TRBD1 (5 bases). Germline V gene lookup returns CDR1 LGHDT and CDR2 YNNKEL (reference sequence). Trimming left V 3 bases short and J 7 bases short, with 12 bases between. The CDR3 spans 13 residues. In DNA, the CDR3 is TGTGCCAGCAGCCACGACAGTAAAGGGACCCAGTACTTC. Residues: CASSHDSKGTQYF.

This clone came up many times. The chain employs TRBV18 and TRBJ1-1; D might be TRBD1 (5 bases). Trimming removed 4 bases at V and 10 bases at J, with 22 bases between. Germline-derived CDR1 and CDR2 are KGHSH and LQKENI. This CDR3 contains 15 residues. The CDR3 DNA sequence: TGTGCCAGCTCACTATCTCGGGGGACCGTGGGCGTAGCTTTCTTT. Its protein is CASSLSRGTVGVAFF.

This chain joins TRBV27 and TRBJ2-5; D perhaps matches TRBD2 (7 bases). CDR3 length: 13 amino acids. Trimming removed 3 bases at V and 4 bases at J, with 9 bases between. Germline V CDR1 and CDR2: MNHEY, SMNVEV (reference sequence). CDR3 region: CASSLGGAETQYF. For the CDR3, the DNA is TGTGCCAGCAGTTTGGGGGGGGCAGAGACCCAGTACTTC.

The V call is TRBV3-1 (or the pseudogene TRBV3-2), the J call TRBJ1-3, with D perhaps TRBD1 (6 bases). V was trimmed by 4 bases and J by 1 base, leaving 11 bases between them. The CDR3 contains 15 residues. CDR1 is LGHDT and CDR2 is YNNKEL in the germline V gene (reference sequence). DNA for the CDR3: TGTGCCAGCAGCCTCGGACAGCTTTCTGGAAACACCATATATTTT. Amino acids: CASSLGQLSGNTIYF.

The CDR3 bases are TGTGCCAGTAGGCCCGCACAGGGATTAGCCGGGGAGCTGTTTTTT. Protein: CASRPAQGLAGELFF. The chain combines TRBV19 with TRBJ2-2; D possibly corresponds to TRBD1 (6 bases). V was clipped by 6 bases and J by 6 bases, with 17 bases between them. The germline gives CDR1 LNHDA, CDR2 SQIVND (reference sequence). The CDR3 contains 15 residues.

This clone has just a few counts. The chain employs TRBV20-1 and TRBJ2-1; a possible D gene is TRBD2 (6 bases). This CDR3 spans 11 amino acids. The germline gives CDR1 DFQATT, CDR2 SNEGSKA (reference sequence). The V and J ends lost 6 bases and 4 bases respectively, with 7 bases between them. The CDR3 bases are TGCAGTGCGAGCGGGTACAATGAGCAGTTCTTC. Encoded protein: CSASGYNEQFF.

This chain connects TRBV29-1 to TRBJ2-7; D unclear. The ends were cut back, 2 bases at V and 6 bases at J, with 11 bases in the middle. Germline V CDR1 and CDR2: SQVTM, ANQGSEA. The CDR3 spans 12 residues. Here the CDR3 reads CSVEYAPTEQYF. The DNA of the CDR3 is TGCAGCGTTGAATACGCTCCTACCGAGCAGTACTTC.

The V gene is TRBV12-3 or TRBV12-4, the J gene TRBJ1-1; tentative D call: TRBD1 (5 bases). The CDR3 loop spans 11 amino acids. Trimming stripped 6 bases from V and 5 bases from J, with 7 bases between. CDR3 protein: CASRGGTEAFF. For the CDR3, the DNA is TGTGCCAGCAGGGGGGGGACTGAAGCTTTCTTT.

The V gene is TRBV10-3, the J gene TRBJ2-7; D is perhaps TRBD2 (6 bases). Germline assignment: CDR1 ENHRY and CDR2 SYGVKD. V lost 6 bases and J 1 base, leaving 13 bases between the germline ends. The CDR3 covers 14 residues. The CDR3 nucleotides are TGTGCCATCAGCCATCGGGACTCGTCCTACGAGCAGTACTTC. It translates to CAISHRDSSYEQYF.